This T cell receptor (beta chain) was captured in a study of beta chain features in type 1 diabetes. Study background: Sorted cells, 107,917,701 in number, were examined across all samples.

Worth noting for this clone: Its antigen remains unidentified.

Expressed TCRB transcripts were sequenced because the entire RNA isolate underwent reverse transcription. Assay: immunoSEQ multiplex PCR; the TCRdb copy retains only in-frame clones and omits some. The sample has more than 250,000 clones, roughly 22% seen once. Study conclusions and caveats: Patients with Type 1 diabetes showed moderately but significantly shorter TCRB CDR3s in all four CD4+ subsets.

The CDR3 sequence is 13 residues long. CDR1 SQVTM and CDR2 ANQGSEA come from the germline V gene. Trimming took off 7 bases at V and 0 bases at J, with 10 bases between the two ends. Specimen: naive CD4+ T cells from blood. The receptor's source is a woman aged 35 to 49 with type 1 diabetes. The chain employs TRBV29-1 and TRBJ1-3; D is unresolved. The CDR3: CSGGPFSGNTIYF. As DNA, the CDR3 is TGCAGCGGTGGCCCTTTCTCTGGAAACACCATATATTTT.